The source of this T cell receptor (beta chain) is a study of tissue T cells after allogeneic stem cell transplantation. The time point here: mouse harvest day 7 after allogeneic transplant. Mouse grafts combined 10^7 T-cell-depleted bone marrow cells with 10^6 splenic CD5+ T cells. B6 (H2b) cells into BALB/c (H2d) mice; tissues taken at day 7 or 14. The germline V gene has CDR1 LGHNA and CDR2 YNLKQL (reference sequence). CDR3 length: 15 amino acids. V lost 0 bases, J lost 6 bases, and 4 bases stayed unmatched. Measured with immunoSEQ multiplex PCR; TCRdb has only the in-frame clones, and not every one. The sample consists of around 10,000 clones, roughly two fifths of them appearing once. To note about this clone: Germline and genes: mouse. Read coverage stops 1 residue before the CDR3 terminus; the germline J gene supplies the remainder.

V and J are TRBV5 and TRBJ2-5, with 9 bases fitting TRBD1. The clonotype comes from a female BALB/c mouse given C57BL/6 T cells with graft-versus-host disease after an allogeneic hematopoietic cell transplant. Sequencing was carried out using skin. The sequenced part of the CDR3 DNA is TGTGCCAGCAGCCAAGATGGGACAGGGATGGACACCCAGTAC. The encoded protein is CASSQDGTGMDTQY. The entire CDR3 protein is CASSQDGTGMDTQYF.